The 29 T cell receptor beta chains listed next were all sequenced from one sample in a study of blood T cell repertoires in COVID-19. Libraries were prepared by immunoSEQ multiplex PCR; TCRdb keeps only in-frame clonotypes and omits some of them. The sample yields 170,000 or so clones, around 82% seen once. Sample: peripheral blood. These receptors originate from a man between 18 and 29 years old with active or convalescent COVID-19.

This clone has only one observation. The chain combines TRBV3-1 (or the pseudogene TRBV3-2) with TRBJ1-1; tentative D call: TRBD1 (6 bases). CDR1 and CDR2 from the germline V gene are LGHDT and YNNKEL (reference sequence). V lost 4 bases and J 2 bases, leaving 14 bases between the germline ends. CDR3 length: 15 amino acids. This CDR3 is CASSPEGGGNTEAFF. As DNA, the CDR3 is TGTGCCAGCAGCCCAGAGGGGGGGGGAAACACTGAAGCTTTCTTT.

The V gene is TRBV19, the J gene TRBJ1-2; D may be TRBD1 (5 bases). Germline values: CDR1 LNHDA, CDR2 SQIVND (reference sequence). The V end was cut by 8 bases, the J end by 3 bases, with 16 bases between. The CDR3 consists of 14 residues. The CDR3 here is CASATGLGDYGYTF. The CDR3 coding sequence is TGTGCCAGTGCCACCGGACTAGGGGACTATGGCTACACCTTC.

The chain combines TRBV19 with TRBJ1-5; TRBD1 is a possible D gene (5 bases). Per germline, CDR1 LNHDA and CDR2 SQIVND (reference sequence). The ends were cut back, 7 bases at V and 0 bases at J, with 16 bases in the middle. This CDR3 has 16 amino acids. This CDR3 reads CASNWGDHYSNQPQHF. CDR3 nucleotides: TGTGCCAGTAATTGGGGGGACCACTATAGCAATCAGCCCCAGCATTTT.

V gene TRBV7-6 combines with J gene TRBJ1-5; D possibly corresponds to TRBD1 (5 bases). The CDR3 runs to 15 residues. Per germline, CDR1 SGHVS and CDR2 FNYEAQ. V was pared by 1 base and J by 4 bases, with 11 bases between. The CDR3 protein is CASSLGAGPNQPQHF. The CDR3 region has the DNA TGTGCCAGCAGCTTAGGAGCGGGGCCTAATCAGCCCCAGCATTTT.

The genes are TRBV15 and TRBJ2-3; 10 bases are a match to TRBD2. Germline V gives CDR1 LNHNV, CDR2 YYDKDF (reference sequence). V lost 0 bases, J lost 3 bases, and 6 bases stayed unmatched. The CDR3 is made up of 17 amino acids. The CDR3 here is CATSRDFLAGETDTQYF. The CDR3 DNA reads TGTGCCACCAGCAGAGATTTTCTAGCGGGGGAAACAGATACGCAGTATTTT. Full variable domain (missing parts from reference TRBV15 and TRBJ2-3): DAMVIQNPRYQVTQFGKPVTLSCSQTLNHNVMYWYQQKSSQAPKLLFHYYDKDFNNEADTPDNFQSRRPNTSFCFLDIRSPGLGDTAMYLCATSRDFLAGETDTQYFGPGTRLTVL.

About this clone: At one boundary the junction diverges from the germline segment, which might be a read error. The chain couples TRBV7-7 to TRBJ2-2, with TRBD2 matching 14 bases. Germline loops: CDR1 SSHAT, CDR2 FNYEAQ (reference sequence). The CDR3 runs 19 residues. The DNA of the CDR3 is TGTGCTAGCAGCTTATTCCCCCCGACTAGCGGGAGGGAGACCGGGGAGCTGTTTTTT. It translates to CASSLFPPTSGRETGELFF.

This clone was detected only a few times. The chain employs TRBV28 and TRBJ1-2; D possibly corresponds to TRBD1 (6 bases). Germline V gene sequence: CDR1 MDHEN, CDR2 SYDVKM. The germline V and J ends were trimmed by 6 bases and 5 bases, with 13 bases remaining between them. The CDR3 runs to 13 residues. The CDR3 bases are TGTGCCAGCAGACTCGGGACACTGTATGGCTACACCTTC. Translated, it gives CASRLGTLYGYTF.

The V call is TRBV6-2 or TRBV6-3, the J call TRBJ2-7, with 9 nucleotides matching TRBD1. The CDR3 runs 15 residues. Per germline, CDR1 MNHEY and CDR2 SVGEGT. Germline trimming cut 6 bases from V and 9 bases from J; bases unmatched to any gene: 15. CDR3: CASSREPGQGKWQYF. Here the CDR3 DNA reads TGTGCCAGCAGCCGAGAGCCGGGACAGGGAAAGTGGCAGTACTTC.

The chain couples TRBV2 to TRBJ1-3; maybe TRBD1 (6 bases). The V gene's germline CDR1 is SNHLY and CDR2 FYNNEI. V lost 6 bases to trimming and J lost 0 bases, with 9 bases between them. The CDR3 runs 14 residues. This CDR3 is CASRADSSGNTIYF. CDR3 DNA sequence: TGTGCCAGCAGGGCGGACAGCTCTGGAAACACCATATATTTT.

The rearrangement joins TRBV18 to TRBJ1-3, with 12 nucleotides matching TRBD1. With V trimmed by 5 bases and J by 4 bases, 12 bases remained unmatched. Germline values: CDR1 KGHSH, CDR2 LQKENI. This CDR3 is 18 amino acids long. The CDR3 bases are TGTGCCAGCTCATCGGTCCCGGGACAGGGGGCGGAAGGAAACACCATATATTTT. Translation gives CASSSVPGQGAEGNTIYF.

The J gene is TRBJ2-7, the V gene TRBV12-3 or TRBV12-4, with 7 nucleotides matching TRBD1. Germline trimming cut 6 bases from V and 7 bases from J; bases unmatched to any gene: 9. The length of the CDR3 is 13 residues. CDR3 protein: CASRTTGAQEQYF. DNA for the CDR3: TGTGCCAGCAGAACCACAGGGGCGCAAGAGCAGTACTTC.

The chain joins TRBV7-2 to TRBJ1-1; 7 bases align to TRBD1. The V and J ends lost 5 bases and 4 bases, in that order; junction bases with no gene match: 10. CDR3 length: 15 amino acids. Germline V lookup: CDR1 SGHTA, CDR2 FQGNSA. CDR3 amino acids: CASSPFLSGGTEAFF. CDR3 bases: TGTGCCAGCAGCCCCTTTTTGTCAGGGGGCACTGAAGCTTTCTTT.

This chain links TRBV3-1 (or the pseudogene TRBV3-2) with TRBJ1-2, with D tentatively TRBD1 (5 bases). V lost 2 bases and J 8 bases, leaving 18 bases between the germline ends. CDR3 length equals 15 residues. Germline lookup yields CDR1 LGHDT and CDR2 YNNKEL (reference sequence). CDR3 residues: CASSQLGASAIGYTF. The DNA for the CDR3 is TGTGCCAGCAGCCAATTAGGGGCTTCCGCTATCGGCTACACCTTC.

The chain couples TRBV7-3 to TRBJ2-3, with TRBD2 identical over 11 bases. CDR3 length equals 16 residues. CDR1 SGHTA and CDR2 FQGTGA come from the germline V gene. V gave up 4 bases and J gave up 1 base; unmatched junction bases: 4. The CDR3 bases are TGTGCCAGCAGCTCCGGGACTAGCGGAGGCACAGATACGCAGTATTTT. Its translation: CASSSGTSGGTDTQYF.

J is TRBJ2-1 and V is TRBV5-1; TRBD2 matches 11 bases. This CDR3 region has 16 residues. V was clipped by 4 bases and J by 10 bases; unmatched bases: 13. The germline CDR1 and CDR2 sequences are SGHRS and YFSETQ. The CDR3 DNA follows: TGCGCCAGCAGCCTGAGCGTTAGCGGGGGGGTAAAAGAGCAGTTCTTC. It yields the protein CASSLSVSGGVKEQFF. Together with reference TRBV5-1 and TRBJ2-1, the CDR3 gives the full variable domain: KAGVTQTPRYLIKTRGQQVTLSCSPISGHRSVSWYQQTPGQGLQFLFEYFSETQRNKGNFPGRFSGRQFSNSRSEMNVSTLELGDSALYLCASSLSVSGGVKEQFFGPGTRLTVL.

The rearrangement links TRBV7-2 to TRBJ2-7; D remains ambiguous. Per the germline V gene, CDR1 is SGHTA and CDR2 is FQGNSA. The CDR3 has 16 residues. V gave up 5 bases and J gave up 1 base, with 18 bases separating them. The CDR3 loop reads CASSTQTGVSSYEQYF. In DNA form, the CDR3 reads TGTGCCAGCAGCACACAAACCGGAGTATCGTCCTACGAGCAGTACTTC.

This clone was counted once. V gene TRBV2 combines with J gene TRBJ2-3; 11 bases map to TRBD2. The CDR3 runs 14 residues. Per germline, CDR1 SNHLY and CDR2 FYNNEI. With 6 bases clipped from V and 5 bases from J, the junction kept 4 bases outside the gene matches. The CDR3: CASRTSGAVDTQYF. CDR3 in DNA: TGTGCCAGCAGGACTAGCGGGGCGGTAGATACGCAGTATTTT.

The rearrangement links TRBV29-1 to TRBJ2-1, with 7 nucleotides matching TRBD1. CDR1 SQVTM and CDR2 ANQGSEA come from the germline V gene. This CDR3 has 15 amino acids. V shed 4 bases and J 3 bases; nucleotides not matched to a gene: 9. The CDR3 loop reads CSVGNPDRDYNEQFF. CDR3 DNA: TGCAGCGTTGGAAACCCCGACAGGGACTACAATGAGCAGTTCTTC.

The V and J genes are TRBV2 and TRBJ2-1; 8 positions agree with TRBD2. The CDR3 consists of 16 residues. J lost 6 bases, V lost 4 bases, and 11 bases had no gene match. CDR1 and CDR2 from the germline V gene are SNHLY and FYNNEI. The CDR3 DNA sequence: TGTGCCAGCAGTGTTAGGAGCGGGAGCCCGTTCAATGAGCAGTTCTTC. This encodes CASSVRSGSPFNEQFF.

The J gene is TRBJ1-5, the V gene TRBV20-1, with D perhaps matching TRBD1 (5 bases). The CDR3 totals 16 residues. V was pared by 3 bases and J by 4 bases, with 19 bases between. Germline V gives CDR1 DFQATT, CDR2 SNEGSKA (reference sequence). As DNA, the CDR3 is TGCAGTGCTAGTAGGGGCCGCTCAACACCTAATCAGCCCCAGCATTTT. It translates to CSASRGRSTPNQPQHF.

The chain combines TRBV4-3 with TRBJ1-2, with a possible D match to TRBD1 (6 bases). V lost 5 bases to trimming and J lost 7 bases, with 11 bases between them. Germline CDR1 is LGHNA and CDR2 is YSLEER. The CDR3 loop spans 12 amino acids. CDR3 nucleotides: TGCGCCAGCAGCAGTACAGGGAGTGGCTACACCTTC. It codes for CASSSTGSGYTF.

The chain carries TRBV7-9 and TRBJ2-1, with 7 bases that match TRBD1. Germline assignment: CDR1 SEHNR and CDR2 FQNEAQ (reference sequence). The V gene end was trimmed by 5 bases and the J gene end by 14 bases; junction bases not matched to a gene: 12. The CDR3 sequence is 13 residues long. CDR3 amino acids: CASSETDRAGKFF. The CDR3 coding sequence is TGTGCCAGCAGCGAAACTGACAGGGCAGGAAAGTTCTTC. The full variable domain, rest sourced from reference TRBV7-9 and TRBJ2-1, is DTGVSQNPRHKITKRGQNVTFRCDPISEHNRLYWYRQTLGQGPEFLTYFQNEAQLEKSRLLSDRFSAERPKGSFSTLEIQRTEQGDSAMYLCASSETDRAGKFFGPGTRLTVL.

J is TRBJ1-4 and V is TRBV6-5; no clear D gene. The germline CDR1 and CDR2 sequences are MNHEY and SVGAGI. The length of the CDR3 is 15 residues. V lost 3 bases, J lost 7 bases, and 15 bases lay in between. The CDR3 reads CASSYFGVSGEKLFF. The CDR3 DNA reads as TGTGCCAGCAGTTATTTCGGGGTCTCGGGTGAAAAACTGTTTTTT.

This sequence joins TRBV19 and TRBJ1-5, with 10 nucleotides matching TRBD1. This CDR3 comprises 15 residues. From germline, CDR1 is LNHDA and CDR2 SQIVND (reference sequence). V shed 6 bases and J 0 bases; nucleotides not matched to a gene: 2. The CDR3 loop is CASRDRGRSNQPQHF. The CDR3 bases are TGTGCCAGTAGAGACAGGGGGCGTAGCAATCAGCCCCAGCATTTT.

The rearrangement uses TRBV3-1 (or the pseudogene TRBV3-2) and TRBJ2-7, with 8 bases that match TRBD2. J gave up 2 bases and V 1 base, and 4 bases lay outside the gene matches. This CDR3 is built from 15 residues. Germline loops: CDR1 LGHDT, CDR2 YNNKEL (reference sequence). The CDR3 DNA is TGTGCCAGCAGCCAAGGCCTAGCGGGTCCCTACGAGCAGTACTTC. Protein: CASSQGLAGPYEQYF.

DNA for the CDR3: TGTGCCAGCAGTTACGACACAGGGAGCAATCAGCCCCAGCATTTT. Its protein product is CASSYDTGSNQPQHF. The gene calls are TRBV6-5 and TRBJ1-5; maybe TRBD1 (6 bases). Looked up from germline, CDR1 is MNHEY and CDR2 is SVGAGI. The CDR3 is 15 residues long. V shed 2 bases and J shed 1 base, with 9 bases lying between them.

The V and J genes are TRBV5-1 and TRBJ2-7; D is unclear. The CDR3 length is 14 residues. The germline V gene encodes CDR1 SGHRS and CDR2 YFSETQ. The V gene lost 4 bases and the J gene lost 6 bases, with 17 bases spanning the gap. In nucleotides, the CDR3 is TGCGCCAGCAGCGCGACGGGTTCCGCTAGCGAGCAGTACTTC. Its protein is CASSATGSASEQYF.

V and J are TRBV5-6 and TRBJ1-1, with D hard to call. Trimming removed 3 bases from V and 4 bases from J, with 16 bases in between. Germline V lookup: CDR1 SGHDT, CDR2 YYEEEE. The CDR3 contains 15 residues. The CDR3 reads CASSSPGGDRTEAFF. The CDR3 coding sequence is TGTGCCAGCAGCTCCCCCGGTGGAGATCGCACTGAAGCTTTCTTT.

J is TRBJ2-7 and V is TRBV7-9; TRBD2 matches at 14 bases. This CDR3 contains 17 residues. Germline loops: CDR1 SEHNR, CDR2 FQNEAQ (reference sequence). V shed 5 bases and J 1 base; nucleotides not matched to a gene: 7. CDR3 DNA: TGTGCCAGCAGCAAGGGACTAGCGGGGGTTGAATCCTACGAGCAGTACTTC. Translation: CASSKGLAGVESYEQYF.